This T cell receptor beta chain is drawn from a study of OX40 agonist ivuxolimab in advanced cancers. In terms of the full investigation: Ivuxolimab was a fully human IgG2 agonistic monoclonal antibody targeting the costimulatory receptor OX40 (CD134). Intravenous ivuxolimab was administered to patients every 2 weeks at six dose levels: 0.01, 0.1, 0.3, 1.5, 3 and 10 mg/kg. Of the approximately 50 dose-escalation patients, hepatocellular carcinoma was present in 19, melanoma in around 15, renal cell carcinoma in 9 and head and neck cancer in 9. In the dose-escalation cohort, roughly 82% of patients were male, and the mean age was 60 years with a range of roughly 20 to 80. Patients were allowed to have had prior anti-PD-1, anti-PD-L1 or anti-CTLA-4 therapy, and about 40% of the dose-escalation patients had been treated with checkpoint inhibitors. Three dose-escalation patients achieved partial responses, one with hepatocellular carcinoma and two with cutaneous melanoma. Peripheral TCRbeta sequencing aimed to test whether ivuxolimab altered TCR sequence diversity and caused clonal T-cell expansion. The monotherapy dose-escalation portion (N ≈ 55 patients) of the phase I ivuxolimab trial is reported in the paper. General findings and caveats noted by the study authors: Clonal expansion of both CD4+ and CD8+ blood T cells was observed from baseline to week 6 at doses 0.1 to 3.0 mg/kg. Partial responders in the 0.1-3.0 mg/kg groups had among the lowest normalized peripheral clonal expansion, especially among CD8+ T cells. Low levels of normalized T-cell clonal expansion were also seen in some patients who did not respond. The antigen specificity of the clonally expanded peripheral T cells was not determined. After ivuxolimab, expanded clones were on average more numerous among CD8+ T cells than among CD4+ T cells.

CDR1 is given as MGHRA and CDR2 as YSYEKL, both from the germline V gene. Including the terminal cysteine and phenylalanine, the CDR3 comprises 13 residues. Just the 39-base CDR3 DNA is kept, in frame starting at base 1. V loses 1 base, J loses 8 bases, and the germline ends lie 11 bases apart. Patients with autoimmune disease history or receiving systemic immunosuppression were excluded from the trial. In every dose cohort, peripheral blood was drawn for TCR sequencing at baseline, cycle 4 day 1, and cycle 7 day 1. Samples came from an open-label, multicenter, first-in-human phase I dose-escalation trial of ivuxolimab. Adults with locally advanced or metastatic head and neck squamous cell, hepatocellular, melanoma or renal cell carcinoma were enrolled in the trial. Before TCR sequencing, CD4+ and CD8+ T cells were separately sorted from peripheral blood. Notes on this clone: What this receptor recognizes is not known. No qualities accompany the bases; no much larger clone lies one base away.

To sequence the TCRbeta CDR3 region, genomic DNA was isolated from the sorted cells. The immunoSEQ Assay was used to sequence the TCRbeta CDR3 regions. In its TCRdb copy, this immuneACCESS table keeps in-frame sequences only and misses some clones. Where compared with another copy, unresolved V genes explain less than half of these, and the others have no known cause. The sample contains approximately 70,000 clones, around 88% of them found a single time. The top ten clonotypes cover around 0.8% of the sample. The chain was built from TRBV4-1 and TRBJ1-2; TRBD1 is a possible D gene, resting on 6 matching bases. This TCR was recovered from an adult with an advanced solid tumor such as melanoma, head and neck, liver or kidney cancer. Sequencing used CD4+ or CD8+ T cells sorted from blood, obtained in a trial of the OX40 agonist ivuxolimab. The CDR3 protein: CASSQAGDLGYTF. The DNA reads TGCGCCAGCAGCCAAGCAGGGGATCTGGGCTACACCTTC.